Listed here are 11 T cell receptor beta chains from one sample, sequenced in a study of blood T cell repertoires in COVID-19. The repertoire was sequenced with immunoSEQ multiplex PCR; TCRdb's copy has only in-frame clones and lacks some. Of about 49,000 clones in the sample, 75% to 90% were seen once. The specimen was peripheral blood. The receptors here all came from a woman aged 80 or over with COVID-19, enrolled during active disease.

Notes on this clone: Other DNA variants within this sample encode the same CDR3. The rearrangement links TRBV13 to TRBJ2-7, with 8 bases matching TRBD1. CDR1 and CDR2 (germline): PRHDT, FYEKMQ (reference sequence). The CDR3 covers 15 residues. The V segment lost 4 bases and the J segment 1 base; nucleotides outside the gene matches: 6. The CDR3 loop reads CASSSGQGVSYEQYF. CDR3 coding DNA: TGTGCCAGCAGCTCCGGACAGGGCGTTTCCTACGAGCAGTACTTC.

The chain employs TRBV30 and TRBJ1-5; D might be TRBD1 (5 bases). Trimming shortened V by 1 base and J by 10 bases, and 17 bases separated the two germline ends. The CDR3 is 14 residues long. The germline CDR1 and CDR2 sequences are GTSNPN and SVGIG (reference sequence). CDR3: CAWSGGPPAAPQHF. Written as DNA, the CDR3 is TGTGCCTGGAGTGGGGGCCCACCCGCTGCCCCCCAGCATTTT. Variable domain in full (rest from reference TRBV30 and TRBJ1-5): SQTIHQWPATLVQPVGSPLSLECTVEGTSNPNLYWYRQAAGRGLQLLFYSVGIGQISSEVPQNLSASRPQDRQFILSSKKLLLSDSGFYLCAWSGGPPAAPQHFGDGTRLSIL.

The CDR3 loop is CASSLLGQGAGGYTF. In DNA, the CDR3 is TGTGCCAGCAGCTTGTTGGGACAGGGCGCAGGAGGCTACACCTTC. This chain uses TRBV5-8 with TRBJ1-2; 9 bases line up with TRBD1. The length of the CDR3 is 15 residues. J lost 8 bases, V lost 1 base, and 9 bases had no gene match. The germline CDR1 and CDR2 sequences are SGHTS and YDEGEE.

This chain uses TRBV7-2 with TRBJ1-6; D unresolved. V lost 1 base and J lost 8, with 18 bases in between. The germline V gene encodes CDR1 SGHTA and CDR2 FQGNSA. The CDR3 is made up of 17 amino acids. The CDR3 DNA is TGTGCCAGCAGCTTAGTGGCTTTACACGGCGGGGATTCACCCCTCCACTTT. As protein: CASSLVALHGGDSPLHF.

The gene calls are TRBV29-1 and TRBJ2-7; TRBD2 aligns across 11 bases. Looked up from germline, CDR1 is SQVTM and CDR2 is ANQGSEA. Losses at the gene ends were 5 bases for V and 5 bases for J; bases not matched to a gene: 5. The CDR3 extends over 13 amino acids. The CDR3, as DNA: TGCAGCGTTATACTAGCGGGAGTACACGAGCAGTACTTC. Translation: CSVILAGVHEQYF.

V usage is TRBV18 and J usage is TRBJ2-5, with 11 nucleotides matching TRBD2. V trimming: 5 bases; J trimming: 4 bases; junction bases outside the gene matches: 12. The CDR3 extends over 17 amino acids. Germline V CDR1 and CDR2: KGHSH, LQKENI. CDR3 region: CASSRTTLAGGGETQYF. DNA of the CDR3: TGTGCCAGCTCAAGGACAACCCTAGCGGGGGGAGGAGAGACCCAGTACTTC.

V is TRBV21-1 and J is TRBJ1-3; the tabulated D call, TRBD1, remains unverified against the DNA. TRBV21-1 is noted as a pseudogene. This CDR3 comprises 18 residues. CDR3 coding DNA: TGTGCCAGCAGCCTAAGGATAGGGGACAGGAGCTCTGGAAACACCATATATTTT. Its translation is CASSLRIGDRSSGNTIYF.

The chain links TRBV27 to TRBJ2-3, with 7 bases fitting TRBD2. V lost 8 bases, J lost 5 bases, and 13 bases stayed unmatched. Germline-derived CDR1 and CDR2 are MNHEY and SMNVEV (reference sequence). The CDR3 spans 15 residues. CDR3 protein: CASGFLRGRQDTQYF. For the CDR3, the DNA is TGTGCCAGCGGCTTCCTTCGCGGGAGACAAGATACGCAGTATTTT.

This chain's CDR3 is CASSPGQTSYEQYF. In DNA, the CDR3 is TGTGCCAGCAGCCCCGGACAGACCTCCTACGAGCAGTACTTC. The rearrangement joins TRBV11-3 to TRBJ2-7; maybe TRBD1 (6 bases). The CDR3 totals 14 residues. The germline gives CDR1 SGHNT, CDR2 YENEEA. The V gene lost 5 bases and the J gene lost 0 bases, with 11 bases spanning the gap.

The chain is built from TRBV12-3 or TRBV12-4 and TRBJ2-4; D is unclear. The CDR3 covers 13 residues. V shed 10 bases and J shed 6 bases, with 16 bases lying between them. The CDR3 sequence is CATTGSVGNIQYF. The CDR3 DNA follows: TGTGCCACGACTGGCTCGGTCGGAAACATTCAGTACTTC.

The CDR3, as DNA: TGCAGCGTAACGACAACTGGGGCAAACACCGGGGAGCTGTTTTTT. Protein: CSVTTTGANTGELFF. The genes are TRBV29-1 and TRBJ2-2; the D gene is possibly TRBD1 (5 bases). Germline V gives CDR1 SQVTM, CDR2 ANQGSEA. The CDR3 sequence is 15 residues long. The V and J ends lost 6 bases and 2 bases respectively, with 16 bases between them.